The present entry profiles one T cell receptor (beta chain) with its context. The antigen remains undetermined. This entry comes from a study of human T cells and chemical hapten exposure. At the level of the study: For sensitization, 2% DPC was applied to a 2 cm by 2 cm patch of upper inner arm skin. 0.01% DPC was applied to the upper back in patch tests, which were read at 6 days. Whole-study results and caveats: TCRs above 1 in 1000 frequency stayed constant with DPC sensitization. In comparison with controls, expanded TCRs gave rise to a significantly larger number of large CDR3 similarity clusters.

TCRdb analysed the RACE reads with MiXCR anew, one entry per CDR3 protein. The table has around 300,000 distinct CDR3 sequences, around 6.9% seen once. Time point: patch test 1, 2 weeks after DPC sensitization. Treatment given: therapeutic diphenylcyclopropenone sensitization with weekly scalp DPC. The trim removed 4 bases at V and 2 bases at J, leaving 5 bases unmatched. CDR3 length: 15 amino acids. The sequencing used whole blood, collected in connection with sensitization to the hapten diphenylcyclopropenone (DPC). The chain combines TRBV12-3 or TRBV12-4 with TRBJ1-3; 7 bases are shared with TRBD1. The sequence derives from a woman aged 18-29 years with alopecia areata. Some clones in this sample may be carry-over from other donors' samples. The CDR3 coding sequence is TGTGCCAGCAGTTCGGAAACAGGGGCTGGAAACACCATATATTTT. It specifies CASSSETGAGNTIYF.